This T cell receptor (beta chain) was sequenced in a study of shared clonotypes between healthy human individuals. Findings and caveats of the study: When naive CD4 clonotypes were compared across a few donors, about 4.9% were shared.

With respect to this clone: No antigen is known for it.

Naive CD8 cells, CD45RO-negative and positively selected for CCR7, excluded terminally differentiated effector memory CD45RA+ cells. Some clones are missing from TCRdb's copy, which holds only in-frame ones; the method was immunoSEQ multiplex PCR. Found here are fewer than 700,000 clones, approximately 95% of them singletons; the top ten hold approximately 0.11%. V was shortened by 3 bases and J by 7 bases, with 10 bases between the two germline ends. This CDR3 is built from 12 residues. Germline-derived CDR1 and CDR2 are KGHSH and LQKENI. The chain carries TRBV18 and TRBJ2-7; D might be TRBD2 (5 bases). The receptor's source is a woman in her thirties in good health. Specimen: naive CD8+ T cells sorted from blood. The CDR3 sequence is CASSPGRGEQYF. The CDR3 nucleotides are TGTGCCAGCTCACCGGGCCGCGGGGAGCAGTACTTC.